Each of the 27 T cell receptor beta chains below was sequenced from the same sample in a study of blood T cell repertoires in COVID-19. TCRdb keeps only in-frame clones here, not all; method: immunoSEQ multiplex PCR. The repertoire has fewer than 250,000 clones, almost 85% of them found once; the top ten carry approximately 9.6%. Material: PBMCs or T cells enriched from blood (not recorded which). The receptors shown here come from a woman between 50 and 59 years old with acute COVID-19.

About this clone itself: At one end, the junction sequence differs from germline, possibly due to a read error. The rearrangement uses TRBV30 and TRBJ1-1; D is ambiguous. CDR3 length: 12 amino acids. Germline-derived CDR1 and CDR2 are GTSNPN and SVGIG (reference sequence). CDR3: CAWNGENAEAFF. DNA of the CDR3: TGTGCCTGGAACGGGGAGAACGCTGAAGCTTTCTTT.

V gene TRBV25-1 combines with J gene TRBJ1-6; D gene unclear. Germline CDR1 and CDR2: MGHDK and SYGVNS. This CDR3 spans 10 amino acids. V dropped 9 bases and J dropped 8 bases, with 5 bases sitting between them. CDR3 bases: TGTGCCAGTGTATATTCACCCCTCCACTTT. This translates into CASVYSPLHF.

The chain recombines TRBV6-2 or TRBV6-3 with TRBJ2-7; the match to TRBD1 covers 9 bases. Germline V lookup: CDR1 MNHEY, CDR2 SVGEGT. With V trimmed by 4 bases and J by 1 base, 5 bases remained unmatched. There are 15 residues in the CDR3. The CDR3 reads CASSSRDRASYEQYF. The CDR3, as DNA: TGTGCCAGCAGTTCCCGGGACAGGGCATCCTACGAGCAGTACTTC.

The chain combines TRBV19 with TRBJ1-1, with a weak D call TRBD1 (6 bases). This CDR3 region has 14 residues. Looked up from germline, CDR1 is LNHDA and CDR2 is SQIVND (reference sequence). V dropped 5 bases and J dropped 0 bases, with 10 bases sitting between them. CDR3 sequence: CASSSGHLNTEAFF. The CDR3 region has the DNA TGTGCCAGTAGTTCGGGACACCTGAACACTGAAGCTTTCTTT.

This chain connects TRBV7-2 to TRBJ2-5, with D possibly being TRBD1 (6 bases). Germline V gene data show CDR1 as SGHTA and CDR2 as FQGNSA. This CDR3 is built from 15 residues. Deletions cut 2 bases from V and 0 bases from J, with 10 bases between. DNA for the CDR3: TGTGCCAGCAGCTTACAGGGGCGATACCAAGAGACCCAGTACTTC. Amino acid sequence: CASSLQGRYQETQYF.

The gene calls are TRBV7-9 and TRBJ2-3, with TRBD2 matching over 8 bases. This CDR3 has 14 amino acids. The V segment lost 7 bases and the J segment 4 bases; nucleotides outside the gene matches: 7. In germline, CDR1 is SEHNR, CDR2 FQNEAQ (reference sequence). CDR3 region: CASIPRTSPDTQYF. The DNA for the CDR3 is TGTGCCAGCATCCCGAGGACTAGCCCAGATACGCAGTATTTT. The variable domain in full, with the rest retrieved from reference TRBV7-9 and TRBJ2-3, is DTGVSQNPRHKITKRGQNVTFRCDPISEHNRLYWYRQTLGQGPEFLTYFQNEAQLEKSRLLSDRFSAERPKGSFSTLEIQRTEQGDSAMYLCASIPRTSPDTQYFGPGTRLTVL.

Many counts were recorded for this clone. V is TRBV7-9 and J is TRBJ1-2; a weak D match, TRBD1 (6 bases). V was shortened by 6 bases and J by 3 bases, with 8 bases between the two germline ends. The CDR3 loop spans 12 amino acids. Per germline, CDR1 SEHNR and CDR2 FQNEAQ (reference sequence). CDR3 sequence reads: CASRQGYYGYTF. The DNA for the CDR3 is TGTGCCAGCAGGCAGGGGTACTATGGCTACACCTTC.

The count of this clone is one. The chain carries TRBV29-1 and TRBJ2-7; D perhaps matches TRBD1 (6 bases). This CDR3 is built from 13 residues. V lost 7 bases to trimming and J lost 5 bases, with 18 bases between them. The germline gives CDR1 SQVTM, CDR2 ANQGSEA. The CDR3 loop is CSGGRGLQNEQYF. The DNA of the CDR3 is TGCAGCGGGGGCAGGGGCCTCCAGAACGAGCAGTACTTC.

V and J are TRBV7-2 and TRBJ1-2, with 8 bases that match TRBD1. The V segment lost 1 base and the J segment 7 bases; nucleotides outside the gene matches: 5. The CDR3 has 14 amino acids. Per germline, CDR1 SGHTA and CDR2 FQGNSA. The CDR3 protein is CASSLGQGARGYTF. CDR3 DNA: TGTGCCAGCAGCTTAGGTCAGGGGGCGCGTGGCTACACCTTC.

This chain uses TRBV4-3 with TRBJ1-2; D is unresolved. This CDR3 has 15 amino acids. Per the germline V gene, CDR1 is LGHNA and CDR2 is YSLEER. V was cut by 5 bases and J by 8 bases, with 21 bases left in between. The CDR3 spells CASSIHPDIRVGYTF. The CDR3 coding sequence is TGCGCCAGCAGCATCCATCCCGACATACGTGTCGGCTACACCTTC.

The chain is built from TRBV10-3 and TRBJ1-1, with a tentative D call TRBD1 (5 bases). Germline CDR1 ENHRY, CDR2 SYGVKD. This CDR3 comprises 12 residues. V lost 4 bases and J lost 5, with 8 bases in between. DNA of the CDR3: TGTGCCATCAGTGGGGGGGAGACTGAAGCTTTCTTT. As protein: CAISGGETEAFF.

This chain links TRBV11-2 with TRBJ1-2, with 7 positions matching TRBD1. With V trimmed by 1 base and J by 4 bases, 6 bases remained unmatched. The length of the CDR3 is 15 residues. Per germline, CDR1 SGHAT and CDR2 FQNNGV. The CDR3 DNA is TGTGCCAGCAGCTTAGGGGCAGGGGGAAGCTATGGCTACACCTTC. Its protein product is CASSLGAGGSYGYTF.

The genes are TRBV4-3 and TRBJ1-2; 7 positions match TRBD1. Germline V gives CDR1 LGHNA, CDR2 YSLEER. With 4 bases clipped from V and 7 bases from J, the junction kept 12 bases outside the gene matches. The CDR3 sequence is 15 residues long. The CDR3 sequence: CASSPNADRASGYTF. Here the CDR3 DNA reads TGCGCCAGCAGCCCGAATGCCGACAGGGCCAGTGGCTACACCTTC.

This chain connects TRBV6-5 to TRBJ1-1; D gene uncertain. Between the trimmed V and J ends, which lost 8 bases and 0 bases, there was a span of 10 bases. CDR1 is MNHEY and CDR2 is SVGAGI in the germline V gene. This CDR3 is 13 amino acids long. This CDR3 is CASYAPMNTEAFF. The DNA of the CDR3 is TGTGCCAGCTACGCCCCTATGAACACTGAAGCTTTCTTT.

The chain employs TRBV7-2 and TRBJ1-1; 7 nucleotides align to TRBD1. The germline V gene has CDR1 SGHTA and CDR2 FQGNSA. V shed 5 bases and J 1 base; nucleotides not matched to a gene: 7. This CDR3 is 15 amino acids long. CDR3 nucleotide sequence: TGTGCCAGCAGCCCGCAGGGGGGCCCGAACACTGAAGCTTTCTTT. It codes for CASSPQGGPNTEAFF.

CDR3 nucleotide sequence: TGTGCCAGCAGTTCCCTCACGTCGGGCTATGGCTACACCTTC. Translated, it gives CASSSLTSGYGYTF. The rearrangement links TRBV6-2 or TRBV6-3 to TRBJ1-2, with unresolved D. The CDR3 has 14 amino acids. In germline, CDR1 is MNHEY, CDR2 SVGEGT. The ends were cut back, 4 bases at V and 4 bases at J, with 13 bases in the middle.

The V and J genes are TRBV3-1 (or the pseudogene TRBV3-2) and TRBJ1-5; D is uncertain. The CDR3 has 15 residues. V lost 0 bases and J lost 7, with 13 bases in between. Germline V gene lookup returns CDR1 LGHDT and CDR2 YNNKEL (reference sequence). The CDR3 DNA reads TGTGCCAGCAGCCAAGATCACGACTACCACCAGCCCCAGCATTTT. Translation: CASSQDHDYHQPQHF.

This sequence joins TRBV7-2 and TRBJ1-5; 9 bases fit TRBD1. Losses at the gene ends were 4 bases for V and 7 bases for J; bases not matched to a gene: 5. This CDR3 is 14 amino acids long. In germline, CDR1 is SGHTA, CDR2 FQGNSA. This CDR3 is CASSSGTGFQPQHF. CDR3 in DNA: TGTGCCAGCAGCTCCGGGACAGGGTTCCAGCCCCAGCATTTT.

This clone was counted only a few times. The CDR3 protein is CASSRGGFTTYEQYF. CDR3 bases: TGTGCCAGCAGCCGGGGGGGATTTACTACCTACGAGCAGTACTTC. The chain employs TRBV7-9 and TRBJ2-7; 8 nucleotides agree with TRBD2. CDR1 is SEHNR and CDR2 is FQNEAQ in the germline V gene (reference sequence). V gave up 5 bases and J gave up 2 bases; unmatched junction bases: 8. This CDR3 contains 15 residues.

The genes are TRBV27 and TRBJ2-7, with a weak D call TRBD1 (5 bases). Deletions cut 2 bases from V and 3 bases from J, with 8 bases between. CDR3 length: 13 residues. Germline lookup yields CDR1 MNHEY and CDR2 SMNVEV (reference sequence). In DNA form, the CDR3 reads TGTGCCAGCAGTTTACAGGGAATCTACGAGCAGTACTTC. Amino acids: CASSLQGIYEQYF.

CDR3 bases: TGTGCCAGCAGCACCGGGACTAGCGGGGGGCCCGGGGAGCTGTTTTTT. The encoded protein is CASSTGTSGGPGELFF. The V gene is TRBV9, the J gene TRBJ2-2; 15 bases are a match to TRBD2. The germline CDR1 and CDR2 sequences are SGDLS and YYNGEE. This CDR3 contains 16 residues. The trim removed 4 bases at V and 6 bases at J, leaving 4 bases unmatched.

This clone appeared once. The chain combines TRBV3-1 (or the pseudogene TRBV3-2) with TRBJ2-3; 7 bases line up with TRBD2. CDR3 length: 16 amino acids. Germline V CDR1 and CDR2: LGHDT, YNNKEL (reference sequence). V dropped 1 base and J dropped 0; count of bases not matched to a gene: 4. The CDR3 region has the DNA TGTGCCAGCAGCCAAGTGAGCGGGGCTAGCACAGATACGCAGTATTTT. As protein: CASSQVSGASTDTQYF.

The chain links TRBV2 to TRBJ2-5, with D possibly TRBD1 on 5 matching bases. In germline, CDR1 is SNHLY, CDR2 FYNNEI. V lost 4 bases and J 2 bases, leaving 11 bases between the germline ends. There are 14 residues in the CDR3. CDR3: CASSGRRQQETQYF. CDR3 bases: TGTGCCAGCAGTGGCCGTCGACAGCAAGAGACCCAGTACTTC.

The rearrangement links TRBV27 to TRBJ1-4; D is ambiguous. Trimming took off 2 bases at V and 3 bases at J, with 16 bases between the two ends. Germline V gives CDR1 MNHEY, CDR2 SMNVEV (reference sequence). The CDR3 totals 17 residues. The CDR3 loop is CASSLKPPFTANEKLFF. The CDR3 DNA reads TGTGCCAGCAGTTTAAAGCCCCCCTTCACAGCTAATGAAAAACTGTTTTTT.

The rearrangement links TRBV4-1 to TRBJ2-1; a possible D gene is TRBD1 (6 bases). Deletions cut 0 bases from V and 8 bases from J, with 20 bases between. This CDR3 has 17 residues. Looked up from germline, CDR1 is MGHRA and CDR2 is YSYEKL. This CDR3 is CASSQDRRMGTRDEQFF. The CDR3 coding sequence is TGCGCCAGCAGCCAAGATAGGAGGATGGGGACAAGGGATGAGCAGTTCTTC.

J is TRBJ1-2 and V is TRBV18, with 9 bases lining up with TRBD1. In germline, CDR1 is KGHSH, CDR2 LQKENI. This CDR3 is 14 amino acids long. J gave up 7 bases and V 0 bases, and 3 bases lay outside the gene matches. The CDR3 loop reads CASSPPEDRGGYTF. The CDR3 coding sequence is TGTGCCAGCTCACCACCGGAGGACAGGGGTGGCTACACCTTC.

The V and J genes are TRBV10-3 and TRBJ1-5; 7 positions agree with TRBD1. Germline CDR1 reads ENHRY; CDR2 reads SYGVKD. This CDR3 comprises 15 residues. Losses at the gene ends were 4 bases for V and 4 bases for J; bases not matched to a gene: 7. The CDR3 sequence is CAISVKGADNQPQHF. CDR3 nucleotides: TGTGCCATCAGTGTGAAGGGGGCAGATAATCAGCCCCAGCATTTT.